These 8 T cell receptor beta chains originate from one sample sequenced in a study of blood T cell repertoires in COVID-19. Produced via immunoSEQ multiplex PCR; TCRdb's table is partial and in-frame only. This table has about 150,000 clones, just under 85% appearing once. Sequencing was performed on PBMCs or T cells enriched from blood (not recorded which). The receptor set was obtained from a woman in her thirties or forties who had recovered from COVID-19.

The genes are TRBV28 and TRBJ1-1; D is unclear. Between the trimmed V and J ends, which lost 6 bases and 1 base, there was a span of 12 bases. The CDR3 length is 14 residues. Germline CDR1 MDHEN, CDR2 SYDVKM. The CDR3 DNA reads as TGTGCCAGCAGCACCCGGGTCGGGAACACTGAAGCTTTCTTT. Its protein product is CASSTRVGNTEAFF. Based on the CDR3 plus reference TRBV28 and TRBJ1-1, the full variable domain is DVKVTQSSRYLVKRTGEKVFLECVQDMDHENMFWYRQDPGLGLRLIYFSYDVKMKEKGDIPEGYSVSREKKERFSLILESASTNQTSMYLCASSTRVGNTEAFFGQGTRLTVV.

CDR3 sequence (DNA): TGTGCCAGCAGTGGCGAACCTAGCAATCAGCCCCAGCATTTT. This codes for CASSGEPSNQPQHF. J is TRBJ1-5 and V is TRBV2; D uncertain. The length of the CDR3 is 14 residues. V dropped 4 bases and J dropped 0 bases, with 7 bases sitting between them. Germline-derived CDR1 and CDR2 are SNHLY and FYNNEI.

J is TRBJ2-3 and V is TRBV5-1, with TRBD2 matching over 7 bases. Germline V gene lookup returns CDR1 SGHRS and CDR2 YFSETQ. The CDR3 spans 15 residues. The J segment lost 1 base and the V segment lost 4 bases, leaving 6 bases of the junction unmatched. CDR3 sequence (DNA): TGCGCCAGCAGCCCGATCCGGGGGGGCACAGATACGCAGTATTTT. Translation gives CASSPIRGGTDTQYF.

The chain recombines TRBV2 with TRBJ2-1; the D gene is possibly TRBD2 (6 bases). Germline V CDR1 and CDR2: SNHLY, FYNNEI. This CDR3 is built from 13 residues. V dropped 11 bases and J dropped 8 bases, with 19 bases sitting between them. CDR3: CARGGESVDEQFF. CDR3 in DNA: TGTGCCCGTGGAGGGGAAAGTGTCGATGAGCAGTTCTTC.

The V call is TRBV15, the J call TRBJ1-1, with D uncertain. Between the trimmed V and J ends, which lost 0 bases and 2 bases, there was a span of 10 bases. This CDR3 spans 15 amino acids. The germline V gene has CDR1 LNHNV and CDR2 YYDKDF (reference sequence). The CDR3 loop is CATSRDRGYNTEAFF. The CDR3 nucleotides are TGTGCCACCAGCAGAGATAGAGGGTACAACACTGAAGCTTTCTTT.

The CDR3 DNA sequence: TGTGCCAGCAGTGAAAATTGGGGGAGGGCGGAGACCCAGTACTTC. Its translation is CASSENWGRAETQYF. The genes are TRBV2 and TRBJ2-5, with 7 bases that match TRBD2. Germline V gene sequence: CDR1 SNHLY, CDR2 FYNNEI. The CDR3 length is 15 residues. V was pared by 2 bases and J by 5 bases, with 8 bases of the junction left unmatched.

The rearrangement joins TRBV15 to TRBJ2-7, with 9 bases aligning to TRBD2. The germline V gene encodes CDR1 LNHNV and CDR2 YYDKDF (reference sequence). The CDR3 extends over 16 amino acids. The ends lost 0 bases at V and 2 bases at J; junction bases unmatched: 5. As DNA, the CDR3 is TGTGCCACCAGCAGAGATCCGACTAGCGGTCCCTACGAGCAGTACTTC. Its translation is CATSRDPTSGPYEQYF.

V gene TRBV10-3 combines with J gene TRBJ2-3; D may be TRBD2 (6 bases). The V end was cut by 8 bases, the J end by 2 bases, with 17 bases between. CDR1 and CDR2 from the germline V gene are ENHRY and SYGVKD. This CDR3 spans 15 amino acids. This chain's CDR3 is CAIAGTGTSTDTQYF. As DNA, the CDR3 is TGTGCCATCGCGGGAACCGGGACTTCCACAGATACGCAGTATTTT.